The 27 T cell receptor beta chains below come from one sample, sequenced in a study of identical twins (dated by TCRdb to between 2015 and 2016). The library was prepared using 5' RACE. Sequencing relied on an Illumina HiSeq 2000. TCRdb reanalyzed the raw reads on its own, using fastp at Q25 for trimming and MiXCR for clone calling, and kept in-frame beta chains. All rows with the same CDR3 protein become a single entry with the most common DNA and genes. The table for this sample lists about 1.7 million distinct CDR3 sequences; around 33% of them were counted only once. Around 0.25% of the sample lies in the top ten. The sequencing sample was made of cord blood. The receptors stem from a newborn girl in good health.

This clonotype was picked up a small number of times. This chain joins TRBV25-1 and TRBJ2-1, with 14 bases fitting TRBD2. The ends lost 7 bases at V and 0 bases at J; junction bases unmatched: 8. From germline, CDR1 is MGHDK and CDR2 SYGVNS. The CDR3 is 18 amino acids. Written as DNA, the CDR3 is TGTGCCAGCACCGACCAGGGGACTAGCGGGAGCTCCTACAATGAGCAGTTCTTC. Translation gives CASTDQGTSGSSYNEQFF.

As for this clonotype: A much larger clone differs by one base, so this may be a read error. CDR3 loop: CASRERLAGMTDTQYF. The CDR3 region has the DNA TGTGCCAGCAGGGAGAGACTAGCGGGAATGACAGATACGCAGTATTTT. J is TRBJ2-3 and V is TRBV12-3 or TRBV12-4; 11 nucleotides align to TRBD2. The ends lost 6 bases at V and 3 bases at J; junction bases unmatched: 8. The CDR3 extends over 16 amino acids.

The V call is TRBV11-2, the J call TRBJ1-2; 7 bases line up with TRBD1. The CDR3 length is 15 residues. The ends lost 2 bases at V and 2 bases at J; junction bases unmatched: 5. Germline lookup yields CDR1 SGHAT and CDR2 FQNNGV. CDR3 region: CASSLLGQQNYGYTF. CDR3 DNA: TGTGCCAGCAGCTTACTGGGACAGCAAAACTATGGCTACACCTTC.

This chain joins TRBV5-1 and TRBJ2-1; 9 positions agree with TRBD2. Germline values: CDR1 SGHRS, CDR2 YFSETQ. The J segment lost 0 bases and the V segment lost 3 bases, leaving 4 bases of the junction unmatched. The CDR3 covers 16 residues. The CDR3 reads CASSWGTSSSYNEQFF. Written as DNA, the CDR3 is TGCGCCAGCAGCTGGGGGACTAGCTCCTCCTACAATGAGCAGTTCTTC.

The chain has TRBV10-3 and TRBJ1-6; maybe TRBD1 (5 bases). The germline V gene encodes CDR1 ENHRY and CDR2 SYGVKD. Trimming took off 10 bases at V and 7 bases at J, with 17 bases between the two ends. The CDR3 has 14 residues. In DNA, the CDR3 is TGTGCCACCCAACCGGGACGGCCAAATTCACCCCTCCACTTT. Its translation is CATQPGRPNSPLHF.

This clonotype has more than one count but fewer than ten. This chain uses TRBV28 with TRBJ1-5, with 7 bases aligning to TRBD1. This CDR3 spans 15 amino acids. The trim removed 3 bases at V and 1 base at J, leaving 3 bases unmatched. CDR1 and CDR2 from the germline V gene are MDHEN and SYDVKM. The CDR3 sequence: CASSFLQGSNQPQHF. As DNA, the CDR3 is TGTGCCAGCAGTTTCCTACAGGGGAGCAATCAGCCCCAGCATTTT.

This clonotype came up a few times. At one boundary the junction diverges from the germline segment, which might be a read error. The chain uses TRBV20-1 and TRBJ2-5; D is undetermined. This CDR3 is built from 14 residues. Germline CDR1 is DFQATT and CDR2 is SNEGSKA (reference sequence). In nucleotides, the CDR3 is TGCAGTGCTAGTCGGAGTGGCGGTCAAGAGCCCCAGTACTTC. Encoded protein: CSASRSGGQEPQYF.

V usage is TRBV28 and J usage is TRBJ2-7; possibly TRBD1 or TRBD2 for D (5 bases each). The V end lost 6 bases, the J end lost 2 bases, and 17 bases lay between the germline ends. Germline lookup yields CDR1 MDHEN and CDR2 SYDVKM. This CDR3 comprises 15 residues. The DNA of the CDR3 is TGTGCCAGCAGCCCCCCCGGGACCCTCACCTACGAGCAGTACTTC. Translating gives CASSPPGTLTYEQYF.

This clonotype was detected many times. The V and J genes are TRBV29-1 and TRBJ1-1; possibly TRBD1 for D (5 bases). The V end lost 2 bases, the J end lost 3 bases, and 19 bases lay between the germline ends. Germline V gene lookup returns CDR1 SQVTM and CDR2 ANQGSEA. CDR3 length: 16 residues. The CDR3 nucleotides read TGCAGCGTTGAAAGGGGATTGACAAGGCGGGACACTGAAGCTTTCTTT. Its translation: CSVERGLTRRDTEAFF.

This sequence joins TRBV4-1 and TRBJ2-5; D not certain. V gave up 0 bases and J gave up 1 base, with 6 bases separating them. Germline CDR1 is MGHRA and CDR2 is YSYEKL. CDR3 size: 14 residues. The CDR3 here is CASSQDWTQETQYF. The CDR3 DNA reads TGCGCCAGCAGCCAAGATTGGACCCAAGAGACCCAGTACTTC.

This clonotype came up a few times. The CDR3 is CASSVLTNYGYTF. CDR3 nucleotide sequence: TGTGCCAGCAGTGTCTTAACTAACTATGGCTACACCTTC. The chain has TRBV25-1 and TRBJ1-2, with no clear D. Germline loops: CDR1 MGHDK, CDR2 SYGVNS. V lost 4 bases, J lost 0 bases, and 6 bases lay in between. This CDR3 has 13 residues.

The J gene is TRBJ1-2, the V gene TRBV28; no reliable D call. Germline V lookup: CDR1 MDHEN, CDR2 SYDVKM. Trimming took 5 bases from V and 4 from J, leaving 14 bases between them. The CDR3 is 14 amino acids. Here the CDR3 reads CASSREVGSYGYTF. CDR3 DNA: TGTGCCAGCAGTCGGGAGGTCGGGAGCTATGGCTACACCTTC.

Notes on this clonotype: No conserved phenylalanine or tryptophan ends this CDR3, so it is likely a read error. J is TRBJ2-3 and V is TRBV12-3 or TRBV12-4; D call uncertain. V lost 9 bases, J lost 2 bases, and 3 bases lay in between. The CDR3 contains 10 residues. The CDR3 DNA reads TGTGCCAGTAACACAGATACGCAGTATTCT. Its translation: CASNTDTQYS.

This chain joins TRBV9 and TRBJ2-1; perhaps TRBD2 as D (6 bases). Trimming shortened V by 0 bases and J by 4 bases, and 11 bases separated the two germline ends. CDR1 is SGDLS, CDR2 YYNGEE, per germline. This CDR3 is built from 15 residues. For the CDR3, the DNA is TGTGCCAGCAGCGTAGAGCTAGCGACGTACAATGAGCAGTTCTTC. It specifies CASSVELATYNEQFF.

This clonotype was seen once. The chain employs TRBV4-1 and TRBJ1-1, with TRBD1 matching 7 bases. The CDR3 extends over 15 amino acids. Trimming removed 0 bases from V and 5 bases from J; junction bases left unmatched: 6. Germline CDR1 MGHRA, CDR2 YSYEKL. The chain's CDR3 is CASSQERQGRTEAFF. In DNA form, the CDR3 reads TGCGCCAGCAGCCAAGAAAGACAGGGTCGGACTGAAGCTTTCTTT.

This rearrangement joins TRBV7-9 to TRBJ2-5; 9 nucleotides line up with TRBD2. There are 16 residues in the CDR3. V dropped 3 bases and J dropped 5; count of bases not matched to a gene: 10. Per the germline V gene, CDR1 is SEHNR and CDR2 is FQNEAQ (reference sequence). CDR3: CASSFRDSGSIETQYF. The CDR3 DNA reads as TGTGCCAGCAGCTTCCGAGATAGCGGGAGCATCGAGACCCAGTACTTC. The full variable domain, completed using reference TRBV7-9 and TRBJ2-5, is DTGVSQNPRHKITKRGQNVTFRCDPISEHNRLYWYRQTLGQGPEFLTYFQNEAQLEKSRLLSDRFSAERPKGSFSTLEIQRTEQGDSAMYLCASSFRDSGSIETQYFGPGTRLLVL.

In this sample, this clonotype turned up a few times. V usage is TRBV28 and J usage is TRBJ2-7, with D possibly being TRBD2 (6 bases). Trimming took off 4 bases at V and 2 bases at J, with 18 bases between the two ends. This CDR3 comprises 16 residues. Germline CDR1 is MDHEN and CDR2 is SYDVKM. The CDR3 spells CASSSHPLAIPYEQYF. The CDR3 nucleotides are TGTGCCAGCAGTTCGCACCCACTAGCTATCCCCTACGAGCAGTACTTC.

This chain joins TRBV4-1 and TRBJ1-4; 7 positions agree with TRBD1. CDR1 MGHRA and CDR2 YSYEKL come from the germline V gene. The CDR3 is 15 amino acids. V was clipped by 4 bases and J by 4 bases; unmatched bases: 6. CDR3 loop: CASSPTGEDNEKLFF. CDR3 in DNA: TGCGCCAGCAGCCCTACAGGGGAAGATAATGAAAAACTGTTTTTT.

V gene TRBV6-1 combines with J gene TRBJ1-1; D is perhaps TRBD1 (6 bases). Per the germline V gene, CDR1 is MNHNS and CDR2 is SASEGT. The CDR3 loop spans 14 amino acids. V was shortened by 4 bases and J by 3 bases, with 12 bases between the two germline ends. CDR3 in DNA: TGTGCCAGCAGTGCTCAGCAGGGGTACACTGAAGCTTTCTTT. This translates into CASSAQQGYTEAFF.

This clonotype has a count of ten or more. The chain links TRBV29-1 to TRBJ2-7; 7 nucleotides agree with TRBD1. The V and J ends lost 5 bases and 2 bases, in that order; junction bases with no gene match: 6. The CDR3 is 13 residues long. Germline lookup yields CDR1 SQVTM and CDR2 ANQGSEA. The CDR3 DNA follows: TGCAGCGTTACCGGGACAGTGACCTACGAGCAGTACTTC. Its protein is CSVTGTVTYEQYF.

The chain employs TRBV6-1 and TRBJ2-1, with 7 bases identical to TRBD2. V lost 1 base, J lost 2 bases, and 5 bases stayed unmatched. The germline V gene has CDR1 MNHNS and CDR2 SASEGT. CDR3 length equals 16 residues. The CDR3 is CASSEEASGPYNEQFF. The CDR3 DNA reads as TGTGCCAGCAGTGAAGAGGCTAGCGGACCCTACAATGAGCAGTTCTTC.

This clonotype was seen a handful of times. The V and J genes are TRBV24-1 and TRBJ2-1; possibly TRBD1 for D (8 bases). The V and J ends lost 3 bases and 0 bases respectively, with 17 bases between them. CDR3 length: 18 residues. Germline CDR1 and CDR2: KGHDR and SFDVKD. CDR3 residues: CATSDPTDREGSYNEQFF. The CDR3 coding sequence is TGTGCCACCAGTGATCCTACGGACAGGGAGGGCTCCTACAATGAGCAGTTCTTC.

This clonotype was seen a few times. V gene TRBV3-1 combines with J gene TRBJ2-5; D ambiguous. The V gene's germline CDR1 is LGHDT and CDR2 YNNKEL (reference sequence). Between the trimmed V and J ends, which lost 4 bases and 11 bases, there was a span of 11 bases. This CDR3 has 11 amino acids. CDR3 sequence: CASSLSSQQYF. The DNA for the CDR3 is TGTGCCAGCAGCCTTTCCAGCCAGCAGTACTTC.

This clonotype was seen ten or more times. The chain uses TRBV10-3 and TRBJ2-7; tentative D call: TRBD2 (6 bases). The CDR3 is made up of 12 amino acids. The germline V and J ends were trimmed by 6 bases and 4 bases, with 10 bases remaining between them. Germline CDR1 ENHRY, CDR2 SYGVKD. CDR3 coding DNA: TGTGCCATCAGGGGAGGATCTTACGAGCAGTACTTC. Protein: CAIRGGSYEQYF.

Of note for this clonotype: At one end the junction does not follow the germline gene, possibly because of a read error. This chain joins TRBV7-2 and TRBJ2-1; weak D call: TRBD2 (5 bases). The CDR3 contains 12 residues. Germline CDR1 and CDR2: SGHTA and FQGNSA. The CDR3 bases are TGTGCCAGCAGCCTTATGGCTGGGGAGCACTTCTTC. Protein sequence: CASSLMAGEHFF.

This clonotype appeared a few times. The CDR3 region is CASSSSGASNQPQHF. The CDR3, as DNA: TGTGCCAGCAGTTCTTCAGGGGCTAGCAATCAGCCCCAGCATTTT. The genes are TRBV28 and TRBJ1-5; D perhaps matches TRBD1 (6 bases). V lost 4 bases to trimming and J lost 0 bases, with 10 bases between them. The CDR3 extends over 15 amino acids. Per the germline V gene, CDR1 is MDHEN and CDR2 is SYDVKM.

The table lists this clonotype with a few counts. The chain carries TRBV9 and TRBJ2-7, with 8 bases aligning to TRBD2. The V and J ends lost 4 bases and 3 bases, in that order; junction bases with no gene match: 6. CDR3 length: 14 residues. Germline V lookup: CDR1 SGDLS, CDR2 YYNGEE. The CDR3, as DNA: TGTGCCAGCAGCCCTCGAGCGGGAGACTACGAGCAGTACTTC. Translation gives CASSPRAGDYEQYF.